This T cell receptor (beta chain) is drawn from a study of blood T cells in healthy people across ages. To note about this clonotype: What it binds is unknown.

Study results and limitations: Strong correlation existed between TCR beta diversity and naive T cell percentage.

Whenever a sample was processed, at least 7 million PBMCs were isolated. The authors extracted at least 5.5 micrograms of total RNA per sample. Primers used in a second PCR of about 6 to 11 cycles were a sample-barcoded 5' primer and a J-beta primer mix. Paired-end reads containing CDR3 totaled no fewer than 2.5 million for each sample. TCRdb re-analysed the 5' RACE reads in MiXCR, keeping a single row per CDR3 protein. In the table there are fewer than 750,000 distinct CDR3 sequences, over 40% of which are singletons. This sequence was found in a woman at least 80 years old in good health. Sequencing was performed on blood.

In nucleotides, the CDR3 is TGTGCCAGCTCATACGACGGGAAGTCCTACAATGAGCAGTTCTTC. This codes for CASSYDGKSYNEQFF. The rearrangement joins TRBV18 to TRBJ2-1, with D possibly TRBD2 on 5 matching bases. Germline V gene lookup returns CDR1 KGHSH and CDR2 LQKENI. The CDR3 contains 15 residues. Trimming took off 5 bases at V and 1 base at J, with 12 bases between the two ends.